The present T cell receptor (beta chain) was sequenced within a study of shared clonotypes between healthy human individuals (dated by TCRdb to about 2020). With respect to the entire study: The cohort comprised a couple of women and a few men aged 18 to 49 years. For each donor, CD4 naive and CD4 memory were each run on three plates, CD8 naive on two plates, and CD8 memory on one plate. Blood TCR repertoires of about 5 healthy adults were deeply sequenced to estimate repertoire size and the extent of clonotype sharing between individuals. To increase sequencing depth and limit assay-specific biases, TCR repertoire library preparation and sequencing were carried out by different laboratories using diverse techniques. Between about 0.94 and 8.9 billion PBMCs per donor were obtained by leukapheresis.

The research as a whole found: Across four donors, around 5.4% of naive CD4, roughly 3.4% of naive CD8, about 2.3% of memory CD4, and 0.4% to 0.45% of memory CD8 clonotypes were shared. The small number of donors limited the genetic and exposure-history diversity represented. Clonotypes shared by all four sorted-subset donors showed higher generation probabilities than non-shared clonotypes. Sampling was limited to blood, and TCR repertoires in tissue likely differ from TCR repertoires in blood. Naive subsets generally had larger estimated clonotype richness than memory subsets. Pairwise subsampling indicated that sequencing depth was expected to affect the degree of clonotype sharing among donors. Rarefaction of sorted-subset datasets indicated incomplete sequencing despite the large sequencing depth.

The sample holds a few counts of this clone. Its recognized antigen is unknown. Base qualities are missing; no much larger clone stands one base away. CD8 naive samples consisted of CD45RO-negative cells that were positively selected for CCR7, yielding a CD45RA+CCR7+ population without TemRA cells. The donors were healthy, HIV-negative adults who had no recently reported acute infections or vaccinations. Every donor was a Caucasian adult living in Nashville, Tennessee, USA. Blood was collected by leukapheresis, and PBMCs were isolated by Ficoll-Histopaque density gradient centrifugation and then cryopreserved in liquid nitrogen vapor phase. Purity and quantity of every magnetically sorted T cell population were checked by analytical flow cytometry. From each sorted fraction, genomic DNA was isolated and quantified by UV absorbance on a Nanodrop 2000c. CDR3 length: 16 amino acids, cysteine to phenylalanine. The sequence is cut down to CDR3 DNA, 48 bases in frame from base 1. A distance of 20 bases separates the germline ends of V and J, which lose 0 bases and 8 bases respectively. CDR1 and CDR2 are drawn from the germline V gene: SGDLS, YYNGEE.

Using the deep immunoSEQ assay, TCR CDR3 regions were amplified from genomic DNA by multiplex PCR. For each cell subset, the extracted genomic DNA was distributed evenly across all wells of several immunoSEQ 96-well plates, and each plate served as one replicate. Each replicate PCR for sorted subsets received about 210 ng genomic DNA, equal to about 29,000 T cell genomes. Purified libraries were measured with a Qubit 3.0 fluorometer, size-checked on a Bioanalyzer 2100, and measured again with the KAPA Library Quantification kit. Every immunoSEQ 96-well plate was sequenced on a dedicated single-read 150-cycle Illumina NextSeq 550 flow cell. The authors' analysis ran thus. Because the immunoSEQ output included only junctional sequences and no quality scores, the filtering could not be the same as the filtering used for full-length reads. To assign V/J genes and CDR3, sequences were annotated against IMGT germline references using PyIR, a Python wrapper for IgBLAST v1.9. Any read was removed if the V/J assignment was weak (E-value above 1e-6), the CDR3 was missing, or the read contained stop codons, out-of-frame junctions, or ambiguous translated residues. V3J clonotypes were defined as sequences sharing an identical inferred V gene, J gene, and CDR3 amino acid sequence. Percentage overlap between repertoires was calculated by dividing the number of shared unique clonotypes by the size of the smaller repertoire. Repertoire richness was assessed with RTK rarefaction, the Chao1 estimator, and Recon v2.1 estimates of unobserved clonotypes. OLGA was used to compute generation probabilities for all TCRbeta clonotypes that the gDNA method yielded from a handful of donors. TCRdb obtained this table from immuneACCESS and retained in-frame rearrangements with V and J assigned. These tables miss some clones; where compared with another copy, unresolved V genes account for less than half of the shortfall, and the remainder is unexplained. That table gives V, J and clone size, and the DNA gave D and trimming. This sample is represented by a few hundred thousand clones; nearly 97% of them were singletons. The top ten constitute less than 0.13% of the sample.

The sample consisted of naive CD8+ T cells sorted from blood. The cell subset or site label for this specimen denotes: CD45RA+CCR7+. The receptor was derived from a woman aged 25-40 years in good health. The sequence is built from TRBV9 and TRBJ2-5, and possibly TRBD1, on 5 matching bases. The CDR3 protein sequence reads: CASSVALAGSTGTQYF. The DNA reads as follows: TGTGCCAGCAGCGTAGCCTTGGCAGGGTCCACCGGAACCCAGTACTTC.